The clone carrying this T cell receptor (beta chain) was seen a handful of times. Its cognate antigen is unknown. This record comes from a study of blood T cells in healthy people across ages. Using a J-beta primer mix together with a sample-barcoded 5' primer, a second PCR was run for about 6 to 11 cycles. Using its own MiXCR run on the 5' RACE reads, TCRdb lists one record per CDR3 protein. The data hold roughly 700,000 distinct CDR3 sequences, with over 45% observed a single time. The CDR3 extends over 14 amino acids. Looked up from germline, CDR1 is SGHRS and CDR2 is YFSETQ. With 3 bases removed from V and 3 bases from J, the gap between germline ends came to 13 bases. Findings of the study overall: A conclusive naive versus antigen-experienced comparison was prevented by the unsorted PBMCs. Unknown CMV status may confound age-related changes in expanded clones. More naive CD4+ cells and higher diversity were found in long-lived than in aged donors.

The source material was blood. The TCR sequence derives from a woman aged 60-75 years in good health. V is TRBV5-1 and J is TRBJ2-7, with D perhaps being TRBD1 or TRBD2 (6 bases each). The CDR3 spells CASSSEGQNYEQYF. The DNA of the CDR3 is TGCGCCAGCAGCTCGGAGGGACAAAACTACGAGCAGTACTTC.